The rows below give T cell receptor beta chains drawn from one sample of a study of blood T cell repertoires in COVID-19. Assay used: immunoSEQ multiplex PCR; TCRdb lists only in-frame clones, some missing. The data hold 88,000 or so clones, with approximately 86% observed a single time. The specimen was peripheral blood. The receptors were sampled from a man aged 60 to 75 with acute or convalescent COVID-19. CDR3s include the opening cysteine and the closing phenylalanine or tryptophan. The D gene is left open where the match is weak. The size of a clone is reported for some rows only, either as once, few or many, or as a class for expanded clones.

cdr3_aa cdr3_nt d_call clone_size j_call v_call
CASSTGQTATNEKLFF TGTGCCAGTAGTACGGGACAGACTGCAACTAATGAAAAACTGTTTTTT TRBD1 . TRBJ1-4 TRBV19
CASSLVCSGNTIYF TGTGCCAGCAGCTTAGTATGCTCTGGAAACACCATATATTTT . . TRBJ1-3 TRBV7-2
CASGELRDSGYTF TGTGCCAGCGGAGAATTAAGGGACAGTGGCTACACCTTC TRBD1 . TRBJ1-2 TRBV12-3/TRBV12-4
CASSLAGLAGLAYEQYF TGCGCCAGCAGCTTGGCAGGACTAGCGGGACTAGCCTACGAGCAGTACTTC TRBD2 . TRBJ2-7 TRBV5-1
CASSLTGWGTNEQFF TGTGCCAGCAGCTTAACAGGGTGGGGGACCAATGAGCAGTTCTTC . . TRBJ2-1 TRBV7-8
CASRQDLISPLHF TGTGCCAGTAGGCAGGATCTCATCTCGCCCCTCCACTTT . . TRBJ1-6 TRBV19
CASARQGAIEQYF TGTGCTAGTGCCAGACAGGGGGCGATTGAGCAGTACTTC TRBD1 few TRBJ2-7 TRBV12-5
CASSSTDGNQPQHF TGTGCCAGCAGCTCGACAGACGGAAATCAGCCCCAGCATTTT . . TRBJ1-5 TRBV7-2
CASSGGQGASDTQYF TGTGCCAGCAGCGGAGGACAGGGGGCATCAGATACGCAGTATTTT TRBD1 . TRBJ2-3 TRBV5-4
CASSFGGMAEAFF TGTGCCAGCAGCTTCGGAGGAATGGCTGAAGCTTTCTTT . . TRBJ1-1 TRBV12-3/TRBV12-4
CASSLAGGGGGNTIYF TGTGCCAGCAGCTTAGCGGGGGGAGGCGGCGGAAACACCATATATTTT . . TRBJ1-3 TRBV7-8
CASSKTLASRLSNQPQHF TGTGCCAGCAGTAAGACACTAGCTTCACGACTTAGCAATCAGCCCCAGCATTTT . . TRBJ1-5 TRBV6-2/TRBV6-3
CASSLERIAGELFF TGCGCCAGCAGCTTGGAGAGAATCGCCGGGGAGCTGTTTTTT . . TRBJ2-2 TRBV5-1
CASSLSPTKGWGGYTF TGTGCCAGCAGTTTATCCCCTACGAAGGGGTGGGGTGGCTACACCTTC . . TRBJ1-2 TRBV27
CASSRWSSGGTGDTQYF TGTGCCAGCAGTCGGTGGTCTAGCGGGGGCACAGGAGATACGCAGTATTTT TRBD2 . TRBJ2-3 TRBV6-2/TRBV6-3
CASSFPGARVNTEAFF TGTGCCAGCAGTTTTCCAGGGGCAAGGGTGAACACTGAAGCTTTCTTT . . TRBJ1-1 TRBV6-2/TRBV6-3
CATSADPGQGHGYTF TGTGCCACCAGTGCCGACCCCGGACAGGGACATGGCTACACCTTC TRBD1 . TRBJ1-2 TRBV24-1
CASSGGTGSLSGANVLTF TGTGCCAGTAGTGGGGGGACAGGGTCCCTTTCTGGGGCCAACGTCCTGACTTTC TRBD1 . TRBJ2-6 TRBV19
CASSQVNFHEQYF TGCGCCAGCAGCCAAGTTAATTTCCACGAGCAGTACTTC . . TRBJ2-7 TRBV4-1
CASSLAGFGEKLFF TGTGCCAGCTCACTAGCAGGGTTCGGGGAAAAACTGTTTTTT . . TRBJ1-4 TRBV18
CASRETQGAREKLFF TGTGCCAGCAGGGAAACACAGGGGGCAAGGGAAAAACTGTTTTTT TRBD1 few TRBJ1-4 TRBV2
CASSWTVQNDGYTF TGTGCCAGTAGTTGGACAGTGCAGAATGATGGCTACACCTTC . . TRBJ1-2 TRBV19
CASSTGGVSYEQYF TGTGCCAGCAGCACCGGTGGAGTTTCCTACGAGCAGTACTTC . . TRBJ2-7 TRBV5-4
CASSHSPKTQYF TGTGCCAGCAGCCACAGCCCGAAGACGCAGTATTTT . . TRBJ2-3 TRBV7-8
CAWSVQLAGVYEQFF TGTGCCTGGAGTGTACAGCTAGCGGGAGTCTATGAGCAGTTCTTC TRBD2 . TRBJ2-1 TRBV30
CAIAGTGVGEQFF TGTGCCATCGCCGGGACAGGGGTTGGTGAGCAGTTCTTC TRBD1 . TRBJ2-1 TRBV19
CASSLGQNYEQYF TGTGCCAGCAGCTTAGGGCAAAATTACGAGCAGTACTTC . . TRBJ2-7 TRBV11-2
CASSLGAPDNEQFF TGTGCCAGCTCTCTTGGGGCACCCGACAATGAGCAGTTCTTC . . TRBJ2-1 TRBV9
CASSDRSTRVGTEAFF TGTGCCAGCAGTGACCGTTCGACCAGGGTTGGCACTGAAGCTTTCTTT . . TRBJ1-1 TRBV2
CSVEVFSGMSYSYGYTF TGCAGCGTTGAAGTGTTTAGCGGCATGAGCTATTCTTATGGCTACACCTTC . few TRBJ1-2 TRBV29-1
CASKGTLGNTGELFF TGTGCCAGCAAAGGGACTCTTGGGAACACCGGGGAGCTGTTTTTT . . TRBJ2-2 TRBV28
CASSSGETQYF TGTGCCAGCAGCTCCGGAGAGACCCAGTACTTC . . TRBJ2-5 TRBV11-2
CASSLLAGGHNEQFF TGTGCCAGTAGCCTCCTAGCGGGAGGACACAATGAGCAGTTCTTC TRBD2 . TRBJ2-1 TRBV19
CASSVGRTRAGNTIYF TGTGCCAGCAGCGTGGGCCGGACGAGGGCTGGAAACACCATATATTTT . . TRBJ1-3 TRBV9
CASSLRTGTYEQYF TGCGCCAGCAGCTTAAGGACAGGTACCTACGAGCAGTACTTC TRBD1 . TRBJ2-7 TRBV5-1
CASSLRGGTEAFF TGTGCCAGCAGTTTACGGGGGGGAACTGAAGCTTTCTTT . . TRBJ1-1 TRBV12-3/TRBV12-4
CASSLSESPLHF TGTGCCAGTAGTCTCAGTGAATCACCCCTCCACTTT . . TRBJ1-6 TRBV19
CASSFGLRASSYEQYF TGTGCCAGCAGCTTCGGCTTGCGGGCCAGCTCCTACGAGCAGTACTTC . . TRBJ2-7 TRBV7-8
CASTLIGGGAGEQFF TGTGCCAGTACCCTAATCGGAGGGGGGGCCGGTGAGCAGTTCTTC . once TRBJ2-1 TRBV19
CASSESKLAGGTDTQYF TGCGCCAGCAGTGAGTCGAAACTAGCGGGGGGCACAGATACGCAGTATTTT TRBD2 . TRBJ2-3 TRBV10-2
CASTLKTEAFF TGTGCCAGCACCCTAAAGACTGAAGCTTTCTTT . . TRBJ1-1 TRBV28
CAGRLAGGSEQYF TGTGCCGGTCGACTAGCGGGAGGTAGTGAGCAGTACTTC TRBD2 . TRBJ2-7 TRBV6-5
CASSRSGGNTDTQYF TGTGCCAGCAGCCGTAGCGGGGGCAACACAGATACGCAGTATTTT TRBD2 . TRBJ2-3 TRBV7-3
CASSPDRVEGYTF TGCGCCAGCAGCCCGGACAGGGTTGAAGGCTACACCTTC TRBD1 once TRBJ1-2 TRBV5-1
CASSLRTSGSVWQFF TGCGCCAGCAGCCTTAGGACTAGCGGGAGTGTCTGGCAGTTCTTC TRBD2 . TRBJ2-1 TRBV4-1
CASSPRLDSRRGSYEQYF TGTGCCAGCAGCCCCCGGTTGGACAGCCGAAGGGGCTCCTACGAGCAGTACTTC . few TRBJ2-7 TRBV9
CASSPLRQAGSPLHF TGTGCCAGCAGTCCGCTCCGACAGGCCGGTTCACCCCTCCACTTT . . TRBJ1-6 TRBV6-5
CASSGLGLATYEQYF TGTGCCAGCAGCGGCCTCGGACTAGCTACGTACGAGCAGTACTTC TRBD2 . TRBJ2-7 TRBV11-2
CASSLYGQGINYEQYF TGCGCCAGCAGCCTGTATGGACAGGGAATTAACTACGAGCAGTACTTC TRBD1 . TRBJ2-7 TRBV5-1
CASSAGGGPNQPQHF TGCGCCAGCAGTGCTGGGGGGGGACCAAATCAGCCCCAGCATTTT . . TRBJ1-5 TRBV10-2
CASSLTRPGLAGTGRQYF TGTGCCAGCAGCCTAACCCGGCCGGGACTAGCGGGAACGGGGCGGCAGTACTTC TRBD2 . TRBJ2-7 TRBV27
CASSKYSGTGEGEQYF TGTGCCAGCAGTAAATACTCCGGGACAGGGGAGGGCGAGCAGTACTTC TRBD1 . TRBJ2-7 TRBV27